This TCR beta chain appears in the sequencing data of a study of control samples from healthy donors and cancer patients (dated by TCRdb to 2018 to 2021). Libraries were constructed by the immunoSEQ multiplex PCR assay. TCRdb stores this immuneACCESS table with in-frame sequences only. Part of the clones is absent; in the studies checked, under half of the shortfall reflects unresolved V genes, and no reason is known for the rest. Present in this sample are under 200,000 clones, 90% to 95% of which were seen just once. The ten largest account for approximately 14% of the sample. Per the germline V gene, MNHNS is the CDR1 and SASEGT is the CDR2. Trimming takes 2 bases from V and 4 bases from J, and the germline ends sit 8 bases apart. The CDR3 covers 14 residues, taking in both the cysteine and the phenylalanine. Just CDR3 DNA is preserved here, 42 bases in frame from base 1. This clone was found once. Its antigen is still unknown. No per-base quality is available; no much larger clone lies one base away.

In this chain, TRBV6-1 is recombined with TRBJ2-2; the D segment could be TRBD2, given 6 matching bases. The clonotype was recovered from a man aged 60-69 years with colorectal cancer. Specimen: PBMCs. CDR3 reads: CASSELGSTGELFF. In nucleotides, the sequence is TGTGCCAGCAGTGAACTCGGGAGCACCGGGGAGCTGTTTTTT.